The 3 T cell receptor beta chains given below trace back to one sample, sequenced in a study of cytomegalovirus exposure and HLA in healthy donors. 13 Jbeta primers and 60 Vbeta primers were used for the PCR. The data were produced by immunoSEQ multiplex PCR, yet TCRdb's version contains in-frame clones alone and is incomplete. Here the sample spans 55,000 to 80,000 clones, around 75% being singletons. Sequenced input: PBMCs. These receptors originate from a woman aged 40 to 50 in good health and CMV-seropositive.

V is TRBV19 and J is TRBJ1-1, with TRBD1 matching over 8 bases. CDR3 length: 15 residues. Trimming took 5 bases from V and 0 from J; bases not matched to a gene: 5. The germline CDR1 and CDR2 sequences are LNHDA and SQIVND (reference sequence). The DNA for the CDR3 is TGTGCCAGTAGTGTGACAGGGGTCCTGAACACTGAAGCTTTCTTT. Its protein is CASSVTGVLNTEAFF.

This clone was counted only a few times. The rearrangement links TRBV27 to TRBJ1-1; the D gene is possibly TRBD1 (5 bases). The CDR3 has 14 amino acids. CDR1 and CDR2 from the germline V gene are MNHEY and SMNVEV (reference sequence). Trimming took 3 bases from V and 5 from J, leaving 13 bases between them. CDR3 in amino acids: CASSLTSSGTEAFF. In DNA, the CDR3 is TGTGCCAGCAGTTTGACAAGCTCAGGGACTGAAGCTTTCTTT.

The CDR3 here is CAWSVGGLNGGKLFF. The CDR3 nucleotides are TGTGCCTGGAGTGTGGGGGGGCTAAATGGGGGAAAACTGTTTTTT. This chain connects TRBV30 to TRBJ1-4, with a weak D call TRBD1 (6 bases). Germline V gene lookup returns CDR1 GTSNPN and CDR2 SVGIG (reference sequence). Trimming pared 0 bases from V and 10 bases from J, leaving 18 bases between. This CDR3 is built from 15 residues. The whole variable domain, filled in from reference TRBV30 and TRBJ1-4, reads SQTIHQWPATLVQPVGSPLSLECTVEGTSNPNLYWYRQAAGRGLQLLFYSVGIGQISSEVPQNLSASRPQDRQFILSSKKLLLSDSGFYLCAWSVGGLNGGKLFFGSGTQLSVL.